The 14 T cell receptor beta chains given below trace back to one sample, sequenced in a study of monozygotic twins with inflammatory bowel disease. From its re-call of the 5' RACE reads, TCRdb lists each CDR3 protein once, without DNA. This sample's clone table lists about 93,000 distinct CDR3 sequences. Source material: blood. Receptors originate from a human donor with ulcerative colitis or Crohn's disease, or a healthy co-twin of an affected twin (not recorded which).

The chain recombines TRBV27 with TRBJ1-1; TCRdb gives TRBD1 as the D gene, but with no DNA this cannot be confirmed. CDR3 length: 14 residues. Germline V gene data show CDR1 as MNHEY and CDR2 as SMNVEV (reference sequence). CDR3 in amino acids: CASSFRGTGTEAFF.

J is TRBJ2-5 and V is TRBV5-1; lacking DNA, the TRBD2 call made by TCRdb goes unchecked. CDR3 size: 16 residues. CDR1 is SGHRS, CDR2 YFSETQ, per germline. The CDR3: CASSLTSGPTGETQYF.

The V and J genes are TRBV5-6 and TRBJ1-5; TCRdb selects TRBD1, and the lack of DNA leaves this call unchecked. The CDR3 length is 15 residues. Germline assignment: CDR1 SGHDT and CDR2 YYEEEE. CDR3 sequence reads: CASSLNAGWNQPQHF.

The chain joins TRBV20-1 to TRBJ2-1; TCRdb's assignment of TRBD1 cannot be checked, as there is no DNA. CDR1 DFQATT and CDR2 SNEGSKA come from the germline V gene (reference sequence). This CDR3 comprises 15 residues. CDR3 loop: CSARENRHRFNEQFF.

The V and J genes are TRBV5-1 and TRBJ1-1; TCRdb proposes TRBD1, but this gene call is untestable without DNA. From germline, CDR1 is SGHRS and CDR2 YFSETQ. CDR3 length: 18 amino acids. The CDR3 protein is CASSLARQMTALNTEAFF.

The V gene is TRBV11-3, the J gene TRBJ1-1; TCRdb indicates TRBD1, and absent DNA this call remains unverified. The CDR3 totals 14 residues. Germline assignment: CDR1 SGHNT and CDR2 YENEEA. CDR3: CASSQSQGNTEAFF. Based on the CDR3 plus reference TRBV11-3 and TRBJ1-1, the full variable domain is EAGVVQSPRYKIIEKKQPVAFWCNPISGHNTLYWYLQNLGQGPELLIRYENEEAVDDSQLPKDRFSAERLKGVDSTLKIQPAELGDSAVYLCASSQSQGNTEAFFGQGTRLTVV.

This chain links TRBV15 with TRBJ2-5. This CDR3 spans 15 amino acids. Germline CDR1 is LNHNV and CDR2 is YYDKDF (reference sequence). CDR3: CATSRGRVGQETQYF.

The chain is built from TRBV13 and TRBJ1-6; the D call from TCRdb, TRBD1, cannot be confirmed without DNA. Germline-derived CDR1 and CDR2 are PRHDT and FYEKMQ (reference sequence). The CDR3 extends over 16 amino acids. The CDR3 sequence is CASSFQGLEVASPLHF.

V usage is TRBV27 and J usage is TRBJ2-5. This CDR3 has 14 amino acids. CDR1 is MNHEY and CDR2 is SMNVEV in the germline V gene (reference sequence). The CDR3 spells CASSLVESRETQYF.

CDR3 protein: CASSQGRGNQPQHF. The V and J genes are TRBV5-5 and TRBJ1-5; TCRdb reports TRBD1, a call that lacks DNA to check it against. The CDR3 covers 14 residues. Germline V gene sequence: CDR1 SGHKS, CDR2 YYEKEE (reference sequence).

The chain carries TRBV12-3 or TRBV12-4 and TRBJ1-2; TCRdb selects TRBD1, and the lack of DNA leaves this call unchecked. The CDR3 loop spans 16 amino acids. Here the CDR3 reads CASSSRPFAGDYGYTF.

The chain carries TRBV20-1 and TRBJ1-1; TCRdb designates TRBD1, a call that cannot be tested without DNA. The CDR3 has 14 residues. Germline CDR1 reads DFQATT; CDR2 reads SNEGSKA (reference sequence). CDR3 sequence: CSASGGHWNTEAFF.

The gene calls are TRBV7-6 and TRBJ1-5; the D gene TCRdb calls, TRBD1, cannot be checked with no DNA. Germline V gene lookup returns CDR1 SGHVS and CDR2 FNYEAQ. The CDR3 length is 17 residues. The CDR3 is CASSPRPRGPLNQPQHF. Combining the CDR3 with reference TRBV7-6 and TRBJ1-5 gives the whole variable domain GAGVSQSPRYKVTKRGQDVALRCDPISGHVSLYWYRQALGQGPEFLTYFNYEAQQDKSGLPNDRFSAERPEGSISTLTIQRTEQRDSAMYRCASSPRPRGPLNQPQHFGDGTRLSIL.

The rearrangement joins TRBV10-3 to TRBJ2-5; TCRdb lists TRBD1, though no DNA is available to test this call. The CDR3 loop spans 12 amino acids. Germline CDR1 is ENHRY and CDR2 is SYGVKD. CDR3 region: CAIRGRGETQYF.